This T cell receptor (beta chain) was found in a study of response to subunit inactivated influenza vaccine. Overall study findings and caveats: Authors suggested few new T cells are recruited by each seasonal influenza vaccination.

Of note for this clonotype: Its antigen is still unknown.

TCRdb redid the calling of the RT-PCR reads with MiXCR, one entry per CDR3 protein. The data show hundreds of thousands of distinct CDR3 sequences, roughly 14% seen once. The clonotype originates from a man in his fifties or sixties who received an inactivated influenza vaccine. This specimen consisted of PBMCs from blood, obtained 11 to 12 days after vaccination.

In nucleotides, the CDR3 is TGTGCCAGCAGTTTAGCAGGGATCGGCTACAATGAGCAGTTCTTC. Protein product: CASSLAGIGYNEQFF. V is TRBV27 and J is TRBJ2-1; perhaps TRBD1 as D (5 bases). Germline-derived CDR1 and CDR2 are MNHEY and SMNVEV (reference sequence). Trimming cost V 2 bases and J 3 bases, with 11 bases left between them. This CDR3 spans 15 amino acids.